In its sample, the clone carrying this T cell receptor (beta chain) was seen a few times. The sample belongs to a study of HIV-infected patients and healthy controls. TCRdb analysed the 5' RACE reads with MiXCR anew, one entry per CDR3 protein. The repertoire holds approximately 64,000 distinct CDR3 sequences, with 15% to 20% as singletons. The CDR3 loop spans 15 amino acids. The germline V gene encodes CDR1 LGHDT and CDR2 YNNKEL (reference sequence). V lost 5 bases and J 7 bases, leaving 20 bases between the germline ends. This TCR was sampled from a human donor in good health. The V call is TRBV3-1, the J call TRBJ1-1; D remains ambiguous. Sequenced: CD4+ T cells from blood. The CDR3 sequence: CASSTPALGSLEAFF. Written as DNA, the CDR3 is TGTGCCAGCAGCACCCCGGCACTGGGGTCTCTTGAAGCTTTCTTT.